The source of this T cell receptor (beta chain) is a study of blood T cells in healthy people across ages. Regarding the study as a whole: Older age went with lower TCR beta diversity per million T cells, in a roughly linear way. Naive CD4+ cell counts and diversity both ran higher in long-lived than in aged donors. CMV infection status of these donors was not known.

Primed by a sample-barcoded 5' primer and a J-beta primer mix, a second PCR proceeded for about 7 to 12 cycles. Tags on each cDNA molecule came from a template-switch adaptor with 12 random nucleotides. TCRdb passed the 5' RACE reads through MiXCR, listing each CDR3 protein once. The sample includes more than 800,000 distinct CDR3 sequences, around 45% of them seen just once. Points on this clonotype: What it binds is not known.

The receptor was derived from a woman aged 55 to 70 in good health. Sample: blood.

The CDR3 spells CASGVGQGAEAFF. In DNA, the CDR3 is TGTGCTAGTGGTGTGGGGCAGGGGGCTGAAGCTTTCTTT. The chain has TRBV12-5 and TRBJ1-1, with 7 bases that match TRBD1. Germline V gene data show CDR1 as LGHNT and CDR2 as FRNRAP. The CDR3 contains 13 residues. V lost 5 bases, J lost 6 bases, and 6 bases stayed unmatched.